What follows are 11 T cell receptor beta chains derived from one specimen sequenced in a study of long-term antiretroviral therapy in people with HIV. Run at survey level, the immunoSEQ assay was version v3.0. Some clones are missing from TCRdb's copy, which holds only in-frame ones; the method was immunoSEQ multiplex PCR. This repertoire shows 15,000 to 20,000 clones, around 90% found once; its top ten account for roughly 8.3%. Sequencing used unsorted PBMCs, obtained 0.3 years after starting antiretroviral therapy. These receptors were obtained from a man in his 60s with HIV.

The genes are TRBV29-1 and TRBJ2-5; 8 nucleotides agree with TRBD1. V gave up 2 bases and J gave up 5 bases; unmatched junction bases: 4. The CDR3 sequence is 13 residues long. Germline CDR1 is SQVTM and CDR2 is ANQGSEA. CDR3 bases: TGCAGCGTTGAAAGCACAGGGGGGGAGACCCAGTACTTC. Its translation: CSVESTGGETQYF.

This sequence joins TRBV9 and TRBJ2-7; 9 nucleotides match TRBD2. With 4 bases clipped from V and 5 bases from J, the junction kept 7 bases outside the gene matches. CDR1 is SGDLS and CDR2 is YYNGEE in the germline V gene. The CDR3 sequence is 14 residues long. The CDR3 here is CASSPGLAHNEQYF. The CDR3 region has the DNA TGTGCCAGCAGCCCGGGACTAGCCCACAACGAGCAGTACTTC.

The V gene is TRBV4-3, the J gene TRBJ1-1; D remains unclear. CDR3 length equals 15 residues. Germline CDR1 and CDR2: LGHNA and YSLEER. V was shortened by 0 bases and J by 4 bases, with 12 bases between the two germline ends. Here the CDR3 reads CASSQDPGRGTEAFF. DNA of the CDR3: TGCGCCAGCAGCCAAGATCCAGGCCGTGGCACTGAAGCTTTCTTT.

The chain recombines TRBV7-3 with TRBJ2-2; D is uncertain. V was shortened by 2 bases and J by 1 base, with 5 bases between the two germline ends. The CDR3 has 14 amino acids. Germline V lookup: CDR1 SGHTA, CDR2 FQGTGA. The CDR3 sequence is CASSLSGNTGELFF. CDR3 nucleotides: TGTGCCAGCAGCTTATCTGGGAACACCGGGGAGCTGTTTTTT.

V is TRBV6-5 and J is TRBJ1-1; D perhaps matches TRBD1 (5 bases). The ends were cut back, 4 bases at V and 3 bases at J, with 12 bases in the middle. This CDR3 region has 14 residues. The germline gives CDR1 MNHEY, CDR2 SVGAGI. The CDR3 is CASSWSGGDTEAFF. The CDR3 coding sequence is TGTGCCAGCAGTTGGAGCGGGGGGGACACTGAAGCTTTCTTT.

The rearrangement links TRBV2 to TRBJ1-1, with a tentative D call TRBD1 (5 bases). Germline CDR1 reads SNHLY; CDR2 reads FYNNEI. Between the trimmed V and J ends, which lost 6 bases and 2 bases, there was a span of 10 bases. There are 13 residues in the CDR3. CDR3 sequence: CASRIRANTEAFF. For the CDR3, the DNA is TGTGCCAGCAGGATCAGGGCCAACACTGAAGCTTTCTTT.

The V gene is TRBV28, the J gene TRBJ1-1; D perhaps matches TRBD1 (6 bases). Germline CDR1 and CDR2: MDHEN and SYDVKM. The CDR3 sequence is 14 residues long. Trimming stripped 1 base from V and 5 bases from J, with 11 bases between. CDR3 nucleotides: TGTGCCAGCAGTTTATTTCAGGGGTTAACTGAAGCTTTCTTT. Residues: CASSLFQGLTEAFF.

This sequence joins TRBV19 and TRBJ2-5; D is possibly TRBD2 (5 bases). CDR1 is LNHDA, CDR2 SQIVND, per germline (reference sequence). V gave up 2 bases and J gave up 4 bases, with 11 bases separating them. The CDR3 runs to 14 residues. The CDR3, as DNA: TGTGCCAGTAGTATAATCTTTGGACTAGAGACCCAGTACTTC. It codes for CASSIIFGLETQYF.

The rearrangement links TRBV27 to TRBJ1-2; D remains unclear. The CDR3 covers 17 residues. V dropped 5 bases and J dropped 0 bases, with 19 bases sitting between them. CDR1 is MNHEY, CDR2 SMNVEV, per germline (reference sequence). The CDR3 DNA sequence: TGTGCCAGCAGTCCCGGTCCAGAGTTTCTAGCTAACTATGGCTACACCTTC. It specifies CASSPGPEFLANYGYTF.

The CDR3 DNA follows: TGTGCCAGTAGCCAAACTGGGGGGAATCCCTACGAGCAGTACTTC. This encodes CASSQTGGNPYEQYF. The chain joins TRBV19 to TRBJ2-7, with a weak D call TRBD2 (6 bases). The CDR3 covers 15 residues. Trimming stripped 6 bases from V and 2 bases from J, with 17 bases between. Germline CDR1 and CDR2: LNHDA and SQIVND (reference sequence).

The rearrangement links TRBV14 to TRBJ2-4; TRBD1 matches at 7 bases. CDR1 is SGHDN and CDR2 is FVKESK in the germline V gene. V shed 4 bases, J shed 4 bases, and the junction held 13 bases outside the gene matches. The length of the CDR3 is 17 residues. The CDR3 reads CASSPRPQGVSKNIQYF. The DNA for the CDR3 is TGTGCCAGCAGCCCCCGCCCGCAGGGGGTATCAAAAAACATTCAGTACTTC. Using reference TRBV14 and TRBJ2-4 for the parts outside the CDR3, the full variable domain is EAGVTQFPSHSVIEKGQTVTLRCDPISGHDNLYWYRRVMGKEIKFLLHFVKESKQDESGMPNNRFLAERTGGTYSTLKVQPAELEDSGVYFCASSPRPQGVSKNIQYFGAGTRLSVL.